This entry lists 27 T cell receptor beta chains sequenced from one sample in a study of CD8 T cells in ankylosing spondylitis. Each CDR3 protein is one row after TCRdb ran MiXCR on the 5' RACE reads. The sample carries hundreds of thousands of distinct CDR3 sequences, around 32% recorded once. Sequenced input: blood, either unsorted or a sorted T cell fraction (not recorded which). The receptors derive from a male donor with ankylosing spondylitis or in good health (not recorded which).

This clonotype has a handful of counts. V gene TRBV7-2 combines with J gene TRBJ2-2, with 8 bases matching TRBD2. Germline CDR1 is SGHTA and CDR2 is FQGNSA. V lost 2 bases to trimming and J lost 7 bases; unmatched junction nucleotides: 9. The CDR3 contains 16 residues. The CDR3 nucleotides read TGTGCCAGCAGCTTATTGAGCGGGGGCCACGGCGGGGAGCTGTTTTTT. Its protein is CASSLLSGGHGGELFF.

This clonotype was picked up a small number of times. The chain joins TRBV5-1 to TRBJ2-1; 15 bases line up with TRBD2. CDR3 length: 20 amino acids. J was trimmed by 7 bases and V by 2 bases; bases with no gene match: 16. Germline V gene lookup returns CDR1 SGHRS and CDR2 YFSETQ. CDR3 sequence (DNA): TGCGCCAGCAGCTTAACGCAATGGACTAGCGGGGGGGCCGAAATTAATGAGCAGTTCTTC. Protein product: CASSLTQWTSGGAEINEQFF.

The chain recombines TRBV4-1 with TRBJ1-1, with TRBD1 identical over 7 bases. Germline trimming cut 7 bases from V and 1 base from J; bases unmatched to any gene: 15. Germline lookup yields CDR1 MGHRA and CDR2 YSYEKL. The length of the CDR3 is 17 residues. Written as DNA, the CDR3 is TGCGCCAGCACCCTGGGGATAGGGGGCGGAGGGAACACTGAAGCTTTCTTT. Residues: CASTLGIGGGGNTEAFF.

The chain has TRBV20-1 and TRBJ2-3; weak D call: TRBD1 (5 bases). The V end was cut by 2 bases, the J end by 2 bases, with 20 bases between. There are 17 residues in the CDR3. The germline gives CDR1 DFQATT, CDR2 SNEGSKA (reference sequence). CDR3 sequence (DNA): TGCAGTGCTAGAAACTCCCGCAGGGCGGTGGACACAGATACGCAGTATTTT. It translates to CSARNSRRAVDTDTQYF.

The chain is built from TRBV28 and TRBJ2-3, with 8 bases identical to TRBD2. V shed 1 base, J shed 5 bases, and the junction held 2 bases outside the gene matches. There are 14 residues in the CDR3. Per germline, CDR1 MDHEN and CDR2 SYDVKM. DNA of the CDR3: TGTGCCAGCAGTTTATTAAGCGGGGGAGATACGCAGTATTTT. Translation: CASSLLSGGDTQYF.

The V call is TRBV6-1, the J call TRBJ2-7; D may be TRBD1 (6 bases). V dropped 6 bases and J dropped 1 base, with 19 bases sitting between them. Per germline, CDR1 MNHNS and CDR2 SASEGT. The CDR3 has 16 amino acids. The CDR3 here is CASRKTRGSGSYEQYF. In nucleotides, the CDR3 is TGTGCCAGCAGGAAAACCAGGGGTAGTGGTTCCTACGAGCAGTACTTC.

The V and J genes are TRBV29-1 and TRBJ1-2; TRBD1 might be the D (5 bases). The CDR3 is made up of 14 amino acids. V lost 3 bases and J lost 2, with 13 bases in between. Germline assignment: CDR1 SQVTM and CDR2 ANQGSEA. CDR3: CSVDWGETNYGYTF. In nucleotides, the CDR3 is TGCAGCGTTGATTGGGGCGAAACCAACTATGGCTACACCTTC.

The rearrangement uses TRBV12-3 or TRBV12-4 and TRBJ2-7, with 9 bases identical to TRBD1. V shed 5 bases, J shed 2 bases, and the junction held 10 bases outside the gene matches. The CDR3 loop spans 16 amino acids. Here the CDR3 DNA reads TGTGCCAGCAGTCTCACCGGGACAGGGAAAACCTACGAGCAGTACTTC. This sequence encodes CASSLTGTGKTYEQYF.

V and J are TRBV6-6 and TRBJ2-1; D ambiguous. The CDR3 runs 12 residues. Trimming cost V 4 bases and J 4 bases, with 5 bases left between them. Germline CDR1 MNHNY, CDR2 SVGAGI (reference sequence). The CDR3 coding sequence is TGTGCCAGCAGTTCCAATTACAATGAGCAGTTCTTC. The encoded protein is CASSSNYNEQFF.

This clonotype has more than one count but fewer than ten. The chain employs TRBV20-1 and TRBJ2-7; D possibly corresponds to TRBD2 (6 bases). This CDR3 contains 12 residues. V gave up 3 bases and J gave up 2 bases, with 8 bases separating them. CDR1 is DFQATT and CDR2 is SNEGSKA in the germline V gene (reference sequence). The CDR3 region has the DNA TGCAGTGCTAGTGGGGAGGCCTACGAGCAGTACTTC. It specifies CSASGEAYEQYF.

The chain combines TRBV18 with TRBJ2-1; D perhaps matches TRBD1 (6 bases). V was clipped by 8 bases and J by 15 bases, with 20 bases between them. The CDR3 consists of 12 residues. The germline CDR1 and CDR2 sequences are KGHSH and LQKENI. The CDR3 DNA reads TGTGCCAGCCAGGACCTGACAGGAGAACTGTTCTTC. It specifies CASQDLTGELFF.

The chain is built from TRBV7-9 and TRBJ1-2, with TRBD1 identical over 11 bases. This CDR3 is 15 amino acids long. Germline V gene sequence: CDR1 SEHNR, CDR2 FQNEAQ (reference sequence). Trimming took 8 bases from V and 8 from J; bases not matched to a gene: 13. DNA of the CDR3: TGTGCCAGCGGGGACCGGGACAGGGGGGCTAAGGGCTACACCTTC. Amino acid sequence: CASGDRDRGAKGYTF.

The chain combines TRBV18 with TRBJ2-7; D unresolved. The CDR3 extends over 15 amino acids. In germline, CDR1 is KGHSH, CDR2 LQKENI. Trimming removed 3 bases from V and 4 bases from J, with 16 bases in between. The CDR3 sequence is CASSPGGDLGYEQYF. Written as DNA, the CDR3 is TGTGCCAGCTCACCCGGCGGAGACCTAGGTTACGAGCAGTACTTC.

J is TRBJ2-5 and V is TRBV28; TRBD1 is a possible D gene (6 bases). V was shortened by 5 bases and J by 4 bases, with 14 bases between the two germline ends. CDR1 MDHEN and CDR2 SYDVKM come from the germline V gene. There are 14 residues in the CDR3. CDR3 DNA: TGTGCCAGCAGTCCGTACAGGGCTGGAGAGACCCAGTACTTC. Protein product: CASSPYRAGETQYF.

This clonotype was detected a few times. The chain uses TRBV11-1 and TRBJ2-1, with TRBD2 identical over 12 bases. Per the germline V gene, CDR1 is SGHAT and CDR2 is FQDESV (reference sequence). The CDR3 length is 19 residues. With 0 bases clipped from V and 3 bases from J, the junction kept 9 bases outside the gene matches. The CDR3 loop is CASSLAVLAGGPLYNEQFF. The CDR3 coding sequence is TGTGCCAGCAGCTTAGCGGTCCTAGCGGGGGGGCCTCTCTACAATGAGCAGTTCTTC.

A few counts support this clonotype. The chain recombines TRBV5-1 with TRBJ2-2; D ambiguous. Germline V gene sequence: CDR1 SGHRS, CDR2 YFSETQ. The CDR3 consists of 14 residues. Between the trimmed V and J ends, which lost 1 base and 1 base, there was a span of 5 bases. CDR3 bases: TGCGCCAGCAGCTTGAACGGGAACACCGGGGAGCTGTTTTTT. Amino acid sequence: CASSLNGNTGELFF.

This clonotype was seen a few times. The chain uses TRBV11-2 and TRBJ1-1; 9 bases fit TRBD1. CDR3 length: 13 amino acids. The J segment lost 4 bases and the V segment lost 4 bases, leaving 1 base of the junction unmatched. Per germline, CDR1 SGHAT and CDR2 FQNNGV. CDR3 loop: CASSSDRGTEAFF. As DNA, the CDR3 is TGTGCCAGCAGCTCGGACAGGGGCACTGAAGCTTTCTTT.

The chain couples TRBV2 to TRBJ1-1; 7 nucleotides align to TRBD1. V was pared by 11 bases and J by 8 bases, with 8 bases of the junction left unmatched. Germline CDR1 and CDR2: SNHLY and FYNNEI. The CDR3 is 11 residues long. The CDR3: CAVKTGEEAFF. In nucleotides, the CDR3 is TGTGCCGTCAAAACAGGGGAAGAAGCTTTCTTT.

V usage is TRBV12-3 or TRBV12-4 and J usage is TRBJ2-1; 9 bases are a match to TRBD2. V lost 5 bases to trimming and J lost 8 bases; unmatched junction nucleotides: 10. The CDR3 runs to 15 residues. Written as DNA, the CDR3 is TGTGCCAGCAGTGAAAGCGGGGGGCAAGGGGATGAGCAGTTCTTC. It encodes CASSESGGQGDEQFF.

The chain is built from TRBV10-1 and TRBJ2-3, with 12 positions matching TRBD1. The CDR3 length is 15 residues. The germline V gene has CDR1 WNHNN and CDR2 SYGVQD (reference sequence). The V segment lost 6 bases and the J segment 7 bases; nucleotides outside the gene matches: 8. This CDR3 reads CASSPGTGGRNTQYF. The CDR3 coding sequence is TGCGCCAGCAGCCCCGGGACAGGGGGCAGGAATACGCAGTATTTT.

V gene TRBV18 combines with J gene TRBJ2-7, with unresolved D. V was cut by 3 bases and J by 6 bases, with 9 bases left in between. Per germline, CDR1 KGHSH and CDR2 LQKENI. The length of the CDR3 is 12 residues. In DNA, the CDR3 is TGTGCCAGCTCACCTCCAGGCACCGAGCAGTACTTC. Its protein product is CASSPPGTEQYF.

The CDR3 region has the DNA TGCGCCAGCAGCCCACAGGGGGCCCACACCGGGGAGCTGTTTTTT. This encodes CASSPQGAHTGELFF. The rearrangement joins TRBV5-1 to TRBJ2-2, with 9 bases that match TRBD1. The V segment lost 4 bases and the J segment 3 bases; nucleotides outside the gene matches: 4. CDR3 size: 15 residues. Germline CDR1 reads SGHRS; CDR2 reads YFSETQ.

The chain employs TRBV10-3 and TRBJ2-7; D not certain. Germline V gene lookup returns CDR1 ENHRY and CDR2 SYGVKD. The germline V and J ends were trimmed by 5 bases and 2 bases, with 19 bases remaining between them. The CDR3 has 16 residues. CDR3 loop: CAISTFYSAEPYEQYF. DNA for the CDR3: TGTGCCATCAGTACATTCTATTCTGCCGAACCCTACGAGCAGTACTTC.

This clonotype was detected only a few times. J is TRBJ2-2 and V is TRBV20-1, with TRBD2 identical over 7 bases. J lost 0 bases, V lost 3 bases, and 4 bases had no gene match. CDR3 length: 15 residues. Germline CDR1 DFQATT, CDR2 SNEGSKA (reference sequence). This CDR3 reads CSASPAGTNTGELFF. CDR3 DNA sequence: TGCAGTGCTAGTCCAGCGGGGACGAACACCGGGGAGCTGTTTTTT.

J is TRBJ2-3 and V is TRBV7-3, with D perhaps matching TRBD1 (6 bases). This CDR3 has 15 amino acids. V was pared by 5 bases and J by 10 bases, with 22 bases between. Germline values: CDR1 SGHTA, CDR2 FQGTGA. The CDR3 DNA is TGTGCCAGCAGCATTTCCCGAGCTCCGGGACAAGCGCAGTATTTT. Translating it yields CASSISRAPGQAQYF.

The chain has TRBV29-1 and TRBJ2-3; 7 nucleotides match TRBD1. The germline V gene encodes CDR1 SQVTM and CDR2 ANQGSEA. The junction had 13 bases not matched to a gene; V was cut back by 1 base and J by 0 bases. This CDR3 region has 18 residues. CDR3 sequence: CSVEAFGSRTGSTDTQYF. CDR3 in DNA: TGCAGCGTTGAAGCCTTCGGTAGCCGGACAGGTAGCACAGATACGCAGTATTTT.

The rearrangement uses TRBV5-5 and TRBJ2-2; 8 bases are a match to TRBD1. J lost 5 bases, V lost 4 bases, and 10 bases had no gene match. The CDR3 extends over 16 amino acids. Germline CDR1 reads SGHKS; CDR2 reads YYEKEE (reference sequence). CDR3 amino acids: CASSPRARGRTGELFF. The CDR3 bases are TGTGCCAGCAGCCCCCGGGCCAGGGGGCGGACCGGGGAGCTGTTTTTT.